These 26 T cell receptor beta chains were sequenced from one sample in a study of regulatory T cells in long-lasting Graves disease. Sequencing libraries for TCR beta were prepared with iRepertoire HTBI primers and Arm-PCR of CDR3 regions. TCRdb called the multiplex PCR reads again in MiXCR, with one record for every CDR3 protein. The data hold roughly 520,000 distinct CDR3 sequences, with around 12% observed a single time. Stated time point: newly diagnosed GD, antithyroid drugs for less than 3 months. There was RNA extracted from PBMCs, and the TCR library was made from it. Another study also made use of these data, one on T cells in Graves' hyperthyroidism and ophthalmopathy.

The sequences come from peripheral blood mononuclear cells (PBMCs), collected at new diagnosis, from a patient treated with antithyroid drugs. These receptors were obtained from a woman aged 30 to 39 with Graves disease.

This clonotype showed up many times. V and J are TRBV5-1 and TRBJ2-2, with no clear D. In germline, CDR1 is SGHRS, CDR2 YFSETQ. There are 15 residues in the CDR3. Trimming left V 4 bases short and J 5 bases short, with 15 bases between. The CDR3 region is CASSAELVSTGELFF. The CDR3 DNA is TGCGCCAGCAGCGCGGAGTTGGTATCGACCGGGGAGCTGTTTTTT. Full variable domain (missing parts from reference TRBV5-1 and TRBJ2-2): KAGVTQTPRYLIKTRGQQVTLSCSPISGHRSVSWYQQTPGQGLQFLFEYFSETQRNKGNFPGRFSGRQFSNSRSEMNVSTLELGDSALYLCASSAELVSTGELFFGEGSRLTVL.

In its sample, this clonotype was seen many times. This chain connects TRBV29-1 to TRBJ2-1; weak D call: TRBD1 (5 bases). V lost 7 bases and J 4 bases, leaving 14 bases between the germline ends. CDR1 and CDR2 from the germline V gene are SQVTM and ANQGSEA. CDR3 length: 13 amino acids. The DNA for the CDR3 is TGCAGCGCCGGGCGGCAGGGTTACAATGAGCAGTTCTTC. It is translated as CSAGRQGYNEQFF.

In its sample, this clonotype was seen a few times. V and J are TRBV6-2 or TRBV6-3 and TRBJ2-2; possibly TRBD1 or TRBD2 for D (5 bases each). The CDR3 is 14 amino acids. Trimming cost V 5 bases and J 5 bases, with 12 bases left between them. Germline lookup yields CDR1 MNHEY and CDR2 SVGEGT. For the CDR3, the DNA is TGTGCCAGCAGTAAAGGGACCTCGACCGGGGAGCTGTTTTTT. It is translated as CASSKGTSTGELFF.

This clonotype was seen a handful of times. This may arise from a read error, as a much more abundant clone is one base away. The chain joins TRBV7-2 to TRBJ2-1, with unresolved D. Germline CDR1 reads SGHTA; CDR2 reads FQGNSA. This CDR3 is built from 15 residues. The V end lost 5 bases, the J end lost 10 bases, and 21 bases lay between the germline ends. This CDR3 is CASSPETSYLQEQFF. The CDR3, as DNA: TGTGCCAGCAGCCCCGAGACATCTTACCTCCAGGAGCAGTTCTTC.

The CDR3 region has the DNA TGTGCCAGTAGTATAAGCACCCAAATGAGGGGCTACACCTTC. Amino acids: CASSISTQMRGYTF. V usage is TRBV19 and J usage is TRBJ1-2; no clear D gene. V was pared by 2 bases and J by 8 bases, with 15 bases between. Germline-derived CDR1 and CDR2 are LNHDA and SQIVND (reference sequence). The CDR3 has 14 amino acids.

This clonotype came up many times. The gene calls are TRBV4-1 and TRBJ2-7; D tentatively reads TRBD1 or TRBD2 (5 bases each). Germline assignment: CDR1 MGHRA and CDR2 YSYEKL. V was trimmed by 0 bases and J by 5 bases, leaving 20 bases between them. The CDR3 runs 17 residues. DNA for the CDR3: TGCGCCAGCAGCCAAGATCGTCGTAGGGACGGTGGTGACGAGCAGTACTTC. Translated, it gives CASSQDRRRDGGDEQYF.

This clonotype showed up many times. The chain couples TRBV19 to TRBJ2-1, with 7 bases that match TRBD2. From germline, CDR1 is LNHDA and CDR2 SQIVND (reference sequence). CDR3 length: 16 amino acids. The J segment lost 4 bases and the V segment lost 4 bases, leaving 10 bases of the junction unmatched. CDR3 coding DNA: TGTGCCAGTAGTAGCGGGAGCGAGCCGGGGTACAATGAGCAGTTCTTC. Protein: CASSSGSEPGYNEQFF.

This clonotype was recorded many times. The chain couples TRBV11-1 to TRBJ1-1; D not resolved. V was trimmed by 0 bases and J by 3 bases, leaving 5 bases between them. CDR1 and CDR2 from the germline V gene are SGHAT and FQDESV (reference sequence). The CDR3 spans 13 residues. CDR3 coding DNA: TGTGCCAGCAGCTTAGCCCAGTACACTGAAGCTTTCTTT. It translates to CASSLAQYTEAFF. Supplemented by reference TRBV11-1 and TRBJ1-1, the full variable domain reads EAEVAQSPRYKITEKSQAVAFWCDPISGHATLYWYRQILGQGPELLVQFQDESVVDDSQLPKDRFSAERLKGVDSTLKIQPAELGDSAMYLCASSLAQYTEAFFGQGTRLTVV.

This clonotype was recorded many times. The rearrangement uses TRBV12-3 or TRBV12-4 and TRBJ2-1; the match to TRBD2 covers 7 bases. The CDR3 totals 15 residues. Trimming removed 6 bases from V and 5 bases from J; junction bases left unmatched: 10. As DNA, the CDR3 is TGTGCCAGCAGGGGAGGGGCGAAGTTACACAATGAGCAGTTCTTC. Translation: CASRGGAKLHNEQFF.

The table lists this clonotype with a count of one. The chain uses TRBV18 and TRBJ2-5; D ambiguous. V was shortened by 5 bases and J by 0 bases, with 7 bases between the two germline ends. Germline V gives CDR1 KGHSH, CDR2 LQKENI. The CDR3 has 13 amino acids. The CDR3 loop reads CASSAQYQETQYF. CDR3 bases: TGTGCCAGCTCAGCCCAGTACCAAGAGACCCAGTACTTC.

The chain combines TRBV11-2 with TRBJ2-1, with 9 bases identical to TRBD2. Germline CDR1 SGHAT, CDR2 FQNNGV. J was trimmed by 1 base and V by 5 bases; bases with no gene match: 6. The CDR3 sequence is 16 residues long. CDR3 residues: CASSVGAGGSYNEQFF. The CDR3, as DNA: TGTGCCAGCAGCGTGGGGGCGGGAGGGTCCTACAATGAGCAGTTCTTC.

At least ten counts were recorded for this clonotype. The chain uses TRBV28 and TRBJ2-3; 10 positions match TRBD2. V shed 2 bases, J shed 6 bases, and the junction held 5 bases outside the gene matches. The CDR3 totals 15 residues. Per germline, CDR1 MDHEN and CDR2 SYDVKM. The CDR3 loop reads CASSLLAGDVDTQYF. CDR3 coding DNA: TGTGCCAGCAGTTTACTAGCGGGAGATGTGGATACGCAGTATTTT.

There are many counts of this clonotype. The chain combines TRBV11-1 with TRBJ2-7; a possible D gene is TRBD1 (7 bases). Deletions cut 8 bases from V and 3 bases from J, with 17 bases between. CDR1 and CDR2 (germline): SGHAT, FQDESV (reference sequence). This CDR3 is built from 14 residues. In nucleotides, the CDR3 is TGTGCCAGCTCAAAGGGGGGACAGAGCTACGAGCAGTACTTC. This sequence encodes CASSKGGQSYEQYF.

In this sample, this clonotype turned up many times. CDR3 nucleotide sequence: TGCGCCAGCAGCTCCGGTCAACAAGGGGGATTTTCCTACAATGAGCAGTTCTTC. Its protein product is CASSSGQQGGFSYNEQFF. This chain joins TRBV5-1 and TRBJ2-1, with D possibly TRBD1 on 6 matching bases. From germline, CDR1 is SGHRS and CDR2 YFSETQ. The V end lost 3 bases, the J end lost 1 base, and 20 bases lay between the germline ends. The CDR3 runs 18 residues.

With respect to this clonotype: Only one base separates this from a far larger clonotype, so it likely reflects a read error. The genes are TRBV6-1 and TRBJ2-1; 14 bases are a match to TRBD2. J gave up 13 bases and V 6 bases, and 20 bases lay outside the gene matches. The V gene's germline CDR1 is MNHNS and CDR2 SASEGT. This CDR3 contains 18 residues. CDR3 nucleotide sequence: TGTGCCAGCAGCCCAGACGGGACTAGCGGGAGTATAGGAGAGACCCAGTTCTTC. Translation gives CASSPDGTSGSIGETQFF.

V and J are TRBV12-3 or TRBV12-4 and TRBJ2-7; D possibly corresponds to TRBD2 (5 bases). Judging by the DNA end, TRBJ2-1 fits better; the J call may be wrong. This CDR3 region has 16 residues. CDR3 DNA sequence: TGTGCCAGCAGCCCTCGGGGTATTGGTCGCTACAATGAGCAGTTCTTC. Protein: CASSPRGIGRYNEQFF.

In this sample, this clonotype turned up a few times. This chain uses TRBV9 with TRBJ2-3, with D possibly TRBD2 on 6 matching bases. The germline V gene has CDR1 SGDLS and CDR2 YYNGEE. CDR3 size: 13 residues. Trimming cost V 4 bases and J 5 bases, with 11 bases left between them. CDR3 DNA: TGTGCCAGCAGCTTAAATAGCGGAGATACGCAGTATTTT. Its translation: CASSLNSGDTQYF.

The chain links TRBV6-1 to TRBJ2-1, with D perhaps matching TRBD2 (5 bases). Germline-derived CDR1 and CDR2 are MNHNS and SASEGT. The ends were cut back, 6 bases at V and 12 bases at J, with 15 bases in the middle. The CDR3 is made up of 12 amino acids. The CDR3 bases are TGTGCCAGCAGCGACGGGCTGGGGAGGCAGTTCTTC. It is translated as CASSDGLGRQFF.

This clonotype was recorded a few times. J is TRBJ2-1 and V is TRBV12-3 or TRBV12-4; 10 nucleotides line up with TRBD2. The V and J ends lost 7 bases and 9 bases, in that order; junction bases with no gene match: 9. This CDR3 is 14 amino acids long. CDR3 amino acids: CASNSGLAYGEQFF. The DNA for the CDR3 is TGTGCCAGCAATTCGGGACTAGCGTACGGTGAGCAGTTCTTC.

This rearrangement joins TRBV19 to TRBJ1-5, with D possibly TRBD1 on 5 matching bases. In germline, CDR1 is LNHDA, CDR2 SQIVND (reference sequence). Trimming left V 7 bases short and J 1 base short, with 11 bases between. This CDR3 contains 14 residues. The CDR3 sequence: CASTTGLSNQPQHF. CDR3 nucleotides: TGTGCCAGTACTACAGGTCTAAGCAATCAGCCCCAGCATTTT.

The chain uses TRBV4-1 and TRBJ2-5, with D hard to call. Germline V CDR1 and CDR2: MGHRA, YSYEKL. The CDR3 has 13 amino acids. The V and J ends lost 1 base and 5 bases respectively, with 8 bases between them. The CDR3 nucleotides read TGCGCCAGCAGCCAAGTCTTACCGGAGACCCAGTACTTC. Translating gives CASSQVLPETQYF.

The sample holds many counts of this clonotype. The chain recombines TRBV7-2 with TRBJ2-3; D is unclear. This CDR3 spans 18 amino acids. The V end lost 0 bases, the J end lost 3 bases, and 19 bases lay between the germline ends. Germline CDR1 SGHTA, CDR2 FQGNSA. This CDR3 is CASSLAHLKARLTDTQYF. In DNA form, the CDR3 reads TGTGCCAGCAGCTTAGCGCATCTAAAAGCGAGGTTGACAGATACGCAGTATTTT.

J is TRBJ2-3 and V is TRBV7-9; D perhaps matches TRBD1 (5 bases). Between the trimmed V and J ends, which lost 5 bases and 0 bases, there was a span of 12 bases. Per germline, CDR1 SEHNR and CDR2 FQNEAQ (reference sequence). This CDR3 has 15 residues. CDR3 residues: CASSLRQPSTDTQYF. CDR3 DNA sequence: TGTGCCAGCAGCCTCCGACAGCCTAGCACAGATACGCAGTATTTT.

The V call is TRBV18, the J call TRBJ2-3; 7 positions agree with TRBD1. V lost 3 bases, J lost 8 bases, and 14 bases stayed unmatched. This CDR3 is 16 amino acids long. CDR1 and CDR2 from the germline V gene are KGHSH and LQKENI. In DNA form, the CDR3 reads TGTGCCAGCTCACCCGCTCAGGGGGATAGTCTGTCTACGCAGTATTTT. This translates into CASSPAQGDSLSTQYF. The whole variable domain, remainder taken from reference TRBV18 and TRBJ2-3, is NAGVMQNPRHLVRRRGQEARLRCSPMKGHSHVYWYRQLPEEGLKFMVYLQKENIIDESGMPKERFSAEFPKEGPSILRIQQVVRGDSAAYFCASSPAQGDSLSTQYFGPGTRLTVL.

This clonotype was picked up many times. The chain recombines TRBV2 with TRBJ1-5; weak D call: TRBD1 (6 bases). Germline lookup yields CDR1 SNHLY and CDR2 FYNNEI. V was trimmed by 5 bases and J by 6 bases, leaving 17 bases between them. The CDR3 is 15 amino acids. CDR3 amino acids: CASSYGGQVGQPQHF. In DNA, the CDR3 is TGTGCCAGCAGTTATGGGGGGCAGGTGGGTCAGCCCCAGCATTTT.

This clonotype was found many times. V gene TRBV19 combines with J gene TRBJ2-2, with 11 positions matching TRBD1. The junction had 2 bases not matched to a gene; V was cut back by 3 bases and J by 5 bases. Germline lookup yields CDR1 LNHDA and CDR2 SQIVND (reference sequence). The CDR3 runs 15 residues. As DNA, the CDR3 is TGTGCCAGTAGTATGGGACAGGGGGTTACCGGGGAGCTGTTTTTT. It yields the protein CASSMGQGVTGELFF.